A selection of T cell receptor beta chains follows, all from one sample in a study of chemoradiotherapy in HPV16-positive cancers. The repertoire was sequenced with immunoSEQ multiplex PCR; TCRdb's copy has only in-frame clones and lacks some. This sample has about 14,000 clones, with 89% found just once. The source material was tumor tissue, sampled from a patient who underwent chemoradiotherapy. Receptors originate from a human donor with HPV-associated anogenital cancer. The CDR3 runs from the conserved cysteine through the conserved F or W. Each record gives: J gene, clone size, V gene, D gene, CDR3 DNA, CDR3 protein. A D gene is named only where the DNA matches it firmly. Only some rows state a clone size, as once, few, many or a class for expanded clones.

J: TRBJ2-7; size: -; V: TRBV5-1; D: -; DNA: TGCGCCAGCAGCTTGGGGGCCAATCGACAGGCGTCCTACGAGCAGTACTTC; CDR3: CASSLGANRQASYEQYF
J: TRBJ2-1; size: once; V: TRBV7-3; D: -; DNA: TGTGCCAGCAGCTTGCTATGGGGCAATGAGCAGTTCTTC; CDR3: CASSLLWGNEQFF
J: TRBJ2-7; size: -; V: TRBV6-5; D: TRBD2; DNA: TGTGCCAGCAGACGGGGGGGCGACTCCTACGAGCAGTACTTC; CDR3: CASRRGGDSYEQYF
J: TRBJ1-1; size: -; V: TRBV6-1; D: TRBD1; DNA: TGTGCCAGCAGGGTACAGGGGGGCGCGAACACTGAAGCTTTCTTT; CDR3: CASRVQGGANTEAFF
J: TRBJ1-5; size: once; V: TRBV19; D: -; DNA: TGTGCCAGTAGTAGACTGCCGGGAAGCCTAAATCAGCCCCAGCATTTT; CDR3: CASSRLPGSLNQPQHF
J: TRBJ2-7; size: -; V: TRBV5-1; D: -; DNA: TGCGCCAGCAGCTTGGCCGTCGGGGTCGACTCCTACGAGCAGTACTTC; CDR3: CASSLAVGVDSYEQYF
J: TRBJ2-3; size: -; V: TRBV7-6; D: TRBD2; DNA: TGTGCCAGCAGCCCGCCTCTAGCGGAGACAGATACGCAGTATTTT; CDR3: CASSPPLAETDTQYF
J: TRBJ2-5; size: -; V: TRBV27; D: -; DNA: TGTGCCAGCAGTTCAGCCCCCCAGCAGGGCCAAGAGACCCAGTACTTC; CDR3: CASSSAPQQGQETQYF
J: TRBJ1-5; size: -; V: TRBV4-1; D: -; DNA: TGCGCCAGCAGCCAAGCCCCCCGGGAGGAGCCCCAGCATTTT; CDR3: CASSQAPREEPQHF
J: TRBJ2-3; size: -; V: TRBV11-3; D: TRBD2; DNA: TGTGCCAGCAGCTTGGGAACTAGCGGGAGGTCAGATACGCAGTATTTT; CDR3: CASSLGTSGRSDTQYF
J: TRBJ1-5; size: -; V: TRBV5-6; D: -; DNA: TGTGCCAGCAGCCGGGGGCCCCGTCAGCCCCAGCATTTT; CDR3: CASSRGPRQPQHF
J: TRBJ2-7; size: -; V: TRBV7-8; D: -; DNA: TGTGCCAGCAGCTTAGTAGGTTTGTACGAGCAGTACTTC; CDR3: CASSLVGLYEQYF
J: TRBJ2-5; size: -; V: TRBV14; D: -; DNA: TGTGCCAGCAGCCAAGATTTGTACCGGGACACCTACGCGGGGGAGACCCAGTACTTC; CDR3: CASSQDLYRDTYAGETQYF
J: TRBJ2-3; size: -; V: TRBV2; D: TRBD1; DNA: TGTGCCAGCAGCTTGACAGGGAACGGAGATACGCAGTATTTT; CDR3: CASSLTGNGDTQYF
J: TRBJ1-2; size: once; V: TRBV10-2; D: TRBD1; DNA: TGCGCCAGCAGTGAGTCCACGGGACAGGGGAAAGTCTACACCTTC; CDR3: CASSESTGQGKVYTF
J: TRBJ2-3; size: -; V: TRBV11-2; D: TRBD2; DNA: TGTGCCAGCAGCGCAAACCCCCCTAGCGGGAGTACGACAGATACGCAGTATTTT; CDR3: CASSANPPSGSTTDTQYF
J: TRBJ1-2; size: -; V: TRBV2; D: -; DNA: TGTGCCAGCAGCAAAGAGTACCAAGATAACTATGGCTACACCTTC; CDR3: CASSKEYQDNYGYTF
J: TRBJ2-5; size: -; V: TRBV7-8; D: -; DNA: TGTGCCAGCAGCTTAAGTCCCGCTAGGAGCGGAACCCTGGGTGGGGAGACCCAGTACTTC; CDR3: CASSLSPARSGTLGGETQYF
J: TRBJ1-2; size: -; V: TRBV10-3; D: TRBD1; DNA: TGTGCCAGCCGGGACAGGGGTGACTATGGCTACACCTTC; CDR3: CASRDRGDYGYTF
J: TRBJ1-1; size: -; V: TRBV6-1; D: -; DNA: TGTGCCAGCAGTGAAGGGGTATCCTACCGAATGAACACTGAAGCTTTCTTT; CDR3: CASSEGVSYRMNTEAFF
J: TRBJ2-7; size: once; V: TRBV4-1; D: TRBD2; DNA: TGCGCCAGCAGCCACACACTAGCGGGGGGCGCCTACGAGCAGTACTTC; CDR3: CASSHTLAGGAYEQYF
J: TRBJ2-1; size: -; V: TRBV7-7; D: TRBD1; DNA: TGTGCTAGCAGCTTGGACAGGGCACACAATGAGCAGTTCTTC; CDR3: CASSLDRAHNEQFF
J: TRBJ2-2; size: -; V: TRBV21-1; D: -; DNA: TGTGCCAGCAGCAAAGTAGGGGGCGCCGGGGAGCTGTTTTTT; CDR3: CASSKVGGAGELFF
J: TRBJ2-1; size: -; V: TRBV7-9; D: -; DNA: TGTGCCAGTAAGGGGCTAGCGTACAATGAGCAGTTCTTC; CDR3: CASKGLAYNEQFF
J: TRBJ1-5; size: -; V: TRBV7-9; D: -; DNA: TGTGCCAGCAGCTTCGGCGCCAATCAGCCCCAGCATTTT; CDR3: CASSFGANQPQHF
J: TRBJ2-3; size: -; V: TRBV7-9; D: TRBD2; DNA: TGTGCCAGCAGCTCGTCTGAGGGCGGGAGGGCCCCAAGCACAGATACGCAGTATTTT; CDR3: CASSSSEGGRAPSTDTQYF
J: TRBJ1-1; size: -; V: TRBV15; D: TRBD1; DNA: TGTGCCACCAAGGGACAGGGTAACACTGAAGCTTTCTTT; CDR3: CATKGQGNTEAFF
J: TRBJ1-1; size: -; V: TRBV7-9; D: -; DNA: TGTGCCAGCAGCTTATCGCAGGGGATGAACACTGAAGCTTTCTTT; CDR3: CASSLSQGMNTEAFF
J: TRBJ2-7; size: -; V: TRBV5-1; D: TRBD1; DNA: TGCGCCAGCAGCTTGGCCCCAACAGGGGACGAGCAGTACTTC; CDR3: CASSLAPTGDEQYF
J: TRBJ1-1; size: -; V: TRBV5-1; D: TRBD1; DNA: TGCGCCAGCAGCAGGACAGGGGCGAACACTGAAGCTTTCTTT; CDR3: CASSRTGANTEAFF
J: TRBJ2-2; size: -; V: TRBV11-3; D: TRBD1; DNA: TGTGCCAGCAGCCCAGGGACAGCCCCGGCGGGCGGGGAGCTGTTTTTT; CDR3: CASSPGTAPAGGELFF
J: TRBJ2-5; size: -; V: TRBV4-2; D: -; DNA: TGTGCCAGCAGCCAAGATCGCAACCAAGAGACCCAGTACTTC; CDR3: CASSQDRNQETQYF
J: TRBJ2-7; size: -; V: TRBV19; D: TRBD1; DNA: TGTGCCAGTAGTATGGGCCTCGGACAGGCCTCCTACGAGCAGTACTTC; CDR3: CASSMGLGQASYEQYF
J: TRBJ1-1; size: -; V: TRBV6-5; D: -; DNA: TGTGCCAGCAGTTACTGGGGGGGCGGCACTGAAGCTTTCTTT; CDR3: CASSYWGGGTEAFF
J: TRBJ2-2; size: -; V: TRBV6-5; D: -; DNA: TGTGCCAGCAGTGGGCGGTGGAACACCGGGGAGCTGTTTTTT; CDR3: CASSGRWNTGELFF
J: TRBJ2-6; size: -; V: TRBV18; D: -; DNA: TGTGCCAGCTCACCACCGACGAACTCTGGGGCCAACGTCCTGACTTTC; CDR3: CASSPPTNSGANVLTF
J: TRBJ2-4; size: -; V: TRBV28; D: -; DNA: TGTGCCAGCAGCCCAACCCTAGGCATTCAGTACTTC; CDR3: CASSPTLGIQYF
J: TRBJ2-1; size: -; V: TRBV7-9; D: TRBD2; DNA: TGTGCCAGCAGCGAACGGTGGGGCCTAGCGGGAGGTAGGAATGAGCAGTTCTTC; CDR3: CASSERWGLAGGRNEQFF
J: TRBJ2-2; size: -; V: TRBV11-2; D: -; DNA: TGTGCCAGCAGCCCCCCCGCGAAGGGAGCCGGGGAGCTGTTTTTT; CDR3: CASSPPAKGAGELFF
J: TRBJ2-1; size: -; V: TRBV7-6; D: -; DNA: TGTGCCAGCAGCTTAGCACCCGCGGTCTTATACAATGAGCAGTTCTTC; CDR3: CASSLAPAVLYNEQFF
J: TRBJ1-4; size: -; V: TRBV5-1; D: TRBD1; DNA: TGCGCCAGCAGCTTGGCCGGGACAGGGGGGGAAAAACTGTTTTTT; CDR3: CASSLAGTGGEKLFF
J: TRBJ1-1; size: -; V: TRBV19; D: -; DNA: TGTGCCAGTCCACCCAAGGGGGTACGACCGAACACTGAAGCTTTCTTT; CDR3: CASPPKGVRPNTEAFF
J: TRBJ2-2; size: large; V: TRBV18; D: TRBD2; DNA: TGTGCCAGCTCACCTGGGACTAGAGGGGGCACCGGGGAGCTGTTTTTT; CDR3: CASSPGTRGGTGELFF
J: TRBJ2-1; size: -; V: TRBV9; D: -; DNA: TGTGCCAGCAGCCCATACGACAATGAGCAGTTCTTC; CDR3: CASSPYDNEQFF
J: TRBJ2-2; size: -; V: TRBV6-1; D: TRBD2; DNA: TGTGCCAGCAGTGAAGCCCCGGGGGTTAGCGGGAGAGCCGGGGAGCTGTTTTTT; CDR3: CASSEAPGVSGRAGELFF
J: TRBJ1-3; size: -; V: TRBV2; D: -; DNA: TGTGCCACCCCACGGGGCCAAAGCTCTGGAAACACCATATATTTT; CDR3: CATPRGQSSGNTIYF
J: TRBJ2-3; size: -; V: TRBV5-1; D: -; DNA: TGCGCCAGCAGCTTGACCCACACAGATACGCAGTATTTT; CDR3: CASSLTHTDTQYF
J: TRBJ1-2; size: -; V: TRBV27; D: TRBD1; DNA: TGTGCCAGCAGTTCGACAGGGAAGGGCTACACCTTC; CDR3: CASSSTGKGYTF
J: TRBJ2-5; size: -; V: TRBV7-2; D: TRBD2; DNA: TGTGCCAGCAGCTACGGACTAGCGGGAGCTTCCCAAGAGACCCAGTACTTC; CDR3: CASSYGLAGASQETQYF